A single sample is the source of the 10 T cell receptor beta chains below, sequenced in a study of cytomegalovirus exposure and HLA in healthy donors. PCR employed 60 Vbeta and 13 Jbeta primers. TCRdb keeps only in-frame clones here, not all; method: immunoSEQ multiplex PCR. The sample records fewer than 150,000 clones, around 78% being singletons. Sequenced sample: PBMCs. The receptors come from a middle-aged woman in good health and CMV-seropositive.

The V and J genes are TRBV7-2 and TRBJ2-5, with 9 bases lining up with TRBD1. V lost 4 bases to trimming and J lost 1 base; unmatched junction nucleotides: 13. There are 18 residues in the CDR3. The germline gives CDR1 SGHTA, CDR2 FQGNSA. This CDR3 reads CASSSGVAGDRVQETQYF. Written as DNA, the CDR3 is TGTGCCAGCAGCTCCGGGGTGGCCGGGGACAGGGTCCAAGAGACCCAGTACTTC. The entire variable domain, with the rest obtained from reference TRBV7-2 and TRBJ2-5, is as follows: GAGVSQSPSNKVTEKGKDVELRCDPISGHTALYWYRQSLGQGLEFLIYFQGNSAPDKSGLPSDRFSAERTGGSVSTLTIQRTQQEDSAVYLCASSSGVAGDRVQETQYFGPGTRLLVL.

The V gene is TRBV19, the J gene TRBJ1-5; 8 bases fit TRBD1. Germline loops: CDR1 LNHDA, CDR2 SQIVND (reference sequence). V dropped 9 bases and J dropped 3; count of bases not matched to a gene: 4. The CDR3 sequence is 13 residues long. The CDR3 DNA reads TGTGCCAGACTGACAGGGGCCAATCAGCCCCAGCATTTT. The encoded protein is CARLTGANQPQHF.

The chain couples TRBV2 to TRBJ1-3; 10 bases are shared with TRBD1. The CDR3 runs to 15 residues. In germline, CDR1 is SNHLY, CDR2 FYNNEI. V lost 5 bases to trimming and J lost 7 bases; unmatched junction nucleotides: 8. CDR3 in DNA: TGTGCCAGCAGTTCGGACAGGGGGGGGTTGAACACCATATATTTT. Translating gives CASSSDRGGLNTIYF.

Only one count was recorded for this clone. This chain joins TRBV2 and TRBJ1-2, with TRBD1 matching over 8 bases. The CDR3 totals 16 residues. The ends lost 6 bases at V and 4 bases at J; junction bases unmatched: 13. Germline V CDR1 and CDR2: SNHLY, FYNNEI. The CDR3 DNA reads TGTGCCAGCAGGGCAGGGGGCGGACAGATAGTCTATGGCTACACCTTC. It encodes CASRAGGGQIVYGYTF.

V usage is TRBV7-2 and J usage is TRBJ2-3, with 8 bases aligning to TRBD2. The CDR3 loop spans 16 amino acids. J gave up 6 bases and V 1 base, and 9 bases lay outside the gene matches. Germline V gene data show CDR1 as SGHTA and CDR2 as FQGNSA. The CDR3: CASSLDASGSADTQYF. CDR3 DNA: TGTGCCAGCAGCTTAGATGCTAGCGGGTCAGCCGATACGCAGTATTTT.

The V call is TRBV18, the J call TRBJ1-4; D perhaps matches TRBD1 (5 bases). The CDR3 length is 15 residues. V dropped 3 bases and J dropped 8 bases, with 16 bases sitting between them. Germline loops: CDR1 KGHSH, CDR2 LQKENI. The CDR3 region is CASSPLRGLGEKLFF. The CDR3, as DNA: TGTGCCAGCTCACCTTTAAGGGGATTAGGCGAAAAACTGTTTTTT.

The CDR3 reads CAWSRETFDGYTF. In nucleotides, the CDR3 is TGTGCCTGGAGTCGTGAGACATTCGATGGCTACACCTTC. The chain joins TRBV30 to TRBJ1-2; D gene uncertain. Germline V gene sequence: CDR1 GTSNPN, CDR2 SVGIG (reference sequence). V was pared by 2 bases and J by 6 bases, with 13 bases between. The CDR3 is 13 residues long.

The genes are TRBV5-1 and TRBJ2-1, with 8 positions matching TRBD2. The germline gives CDR1 SGHRS, CDR2 YFSETQ. The V gene end was trimmed by 1 base and the J gene end by 10 bases; junction bases not matched to a gene: 10. CDR3 size: 15 residues. CDR3 bases: TGCGCCAGCAGCTTGAGCCGGGAGGGCCGCGGCGAGCAGTTCTTC. Its protein product is CASSLSREGRGEQFF.

CDR3 sequence: CASSLGTKETQYF. The CDR3 region has the DNA TGTGCCAGCAGCTTAGGGACAAAAGAGACCCAGTACTTC. The V gene is TRBV7-9, the J gene TRBJ2-5; D is perhaps TRBD1 (5 bases). Germline-derived CDR1 and CDR2 are SEHNR and FQNEAQ (reference sequence). CDR3 length: 13 residues. V lost 1 base and J 3 bases, leaving 6 bases between the germline ends.

V and J are TRBV11-2 and TRBJ2-5, with TRBD2 matching over 10 bases. The trim removed 5 bases at V and 5 bases at J, leaving 5 bases unmatched. CDR1 SGHAT and CDR2 FQNNGV come from the germline V gene. The CDR3 runs 14 residues. This CDR3 is CASSQREGLETQYF. The CDR3 DNA is TGTGCCAGCAGCCAGCGGGAGGGCCTGGAGACCCAGTACTTC.